This T cell receptor (beta chain) is from a study of blood T cell repertoires in COVID-19. The germline V gene encodes CDR1 SSHAT and CDR2 FNYEAQ (reference sequence). Losses at the gene ends were 0 bases for V and 5 bases for J; bases not matched to a gene: 14. The CDR3 runs to 18 residues. Only in-frame clones appear in the TCRdb table, and some are missing; sequencing was by immunoSEQ multiplex PCR. The repertoire has over 70,000 clones, roughly 80% of them found once; the top ten carry 15% to 20%. This chain joins TRBV7-7 and TRBJ2-5; 8 bases line up with TRBD2. This receptor was obtained from a man aged 65-85 years who had recovered from COVID-19. Sample: peripheral blood. The CDR3 sequence is CASSLAPVGLDLVETQYF. The CDR3 DNA sequence: TGTGCCAGCAGCTTAGCGCCCGTGGGACTAGATTTGGTGGAGACCCAGTACTTC. Full variable domain (rest looked up from reference TRBV7-7 and TRBJ2-5): GAGVSQSPRYKVTKRGQDVTLRCDPISSHATLYWYQQALGQGPEFLTYFNYEAQPDKSGLPSDRFSAERPEGSISTLTIQRTEQRDSAMYRCASSLAPVGLDLVETQYFGPGTRLLVL.